These T cell receptor beta chains were read from a single sample in a study of shared clonotypes between healthy human individuals. Data came from immunoSEQ multiplex PCR; TCRdb stores just in-frame clones and leaves some out. The data contain about 2 million clones, approximately 95% of them singletons. Sample: naive CD8+ T cells sorted from blood. These receptors came from a man between 18 and 35 years old in good health. The CDR3 runs from the conserved cysteine through the conserved F or W. A D gene is named only where the DNA matches it firmly. Part of the rows lack a size; the others show once, few, many or a class for expanded clones.

abundance,v_gene,j_gene,d_gene,CDR3nt,CDR3aa
NA,TRBV27,TRBJ2-7,TRBD1,TGTGCCAGCAGTAACACAGGGGGGTGGGAGCAGTACTTC,CASSNTGGWEQYF
NA,TRBV28,TRBJ1-2,NA,TGTGCCAGCAGTTTCGTCCCGACTGGGAGGTACACCTTC,CASSFVPTGRYTF
NA,TRBV27,TRBJ2-7,NA,TGTGCCAGCAGTTTTATCGGGGGCAGGGACGAGCAGTACTTC,CASSFIGGRDEQYF
NA,TRBV10-1,TRBJ2-5,TRBD2,TGCGCCAGCAGTGAGTCGACTGGGGGGGTTCAAGAGACCCAGTACTTC,CASSESTGGVQETQYF
NA,TRBV28,TRBJ1-3,NA,TGTGCCAGCAGTTTAGTGGCCTACTCTGGAAACACCATATATTTT,CASSLVAYSGNTIYF
NA,TRBV7-2,TRBJ2-5,TRBD2,TGTGCCAGCAGCTCCGGGACTAGCGGGCTACAAGAGACCCAGTACTTC,CASSSGTSGLQETQYF
NA,TRBV23-1,TRBJ2-7,NA,TGCGCCAGCAGTCATTATCGACTTACAGGGCAGTTTGACGAGCAGTACTTC,CASSHYRLTGQFDEQYF
NA,TRBV4-1,TRBJ1-2,NA,TGCGCCAGCAGCCAAGTGGAGGGAGGGAGATATGGCTACACCTTC,CASSQVEGGRYGYTF
NA,TRBV27,TRBJ2-7,TRBD1,TGTGCCAGCAGTCTGGACAGGGGGTTCTACGAGCAGTACTTC,CASSLDRGFYEQYF
NA,TRBV6-5,TRBJ1-2,NA,TGTGCCAGCAGTTACATATCGGGGAGGGATGGCTACACCTTC,CASSYISGRDGYTF
NA,TRBV9,TRBJ2-7,NA,TGTGCCAGCAGCGTAGCTTTAACGGGATACGAGCAGTACTTC,CASSVALTGYEQYF
NA,TRBV27,TRBJ1-3,NA,TGTGCCAGCAGGCCGGATGGGGGGAGCTCTGGAAACACCATATATTTT,CASRPDGGSSGNTIYF
NA,TRBV9,TRBJ2-3,NA,TGTGCCAGCAGCGCCCGGGGCCCAGATACGCAGTATTTT,CASSARGPDTQYF
NA,TRBV11-2,TRBJ1-4,NA,TGTGCCAGCAGCTTAGATGAGTACAGGGAGGATGAAAAACTGTTTTTT,CASSLDEYREDEKLFF
NA,TRBV10-2,TRBJ2-2,TRBD2,TGCGCCATACTAGCGGGAGTCGGGGAGCTGTTTTTT,CAILAGVGELFF
NA,TRBV4-3,TRBJ2-5,TRBD2,TGCGCCAGCAGCCTCGGGCTAGCGGGAGTAGAGACCCAGTACTTC,CASSLGLAGVETQYF
NA,TRBV30,TRBJ2-5,NA,TGTGCCTGGAGTGTATCGGGTGACCAGTACTTC,CAWSVSGDQYF
NA,TRBV29-1,TRBJ1-2,NA,TGCAGCGTTGAAGGGAACTATGGCTACACCTTC,CSVEGNYGYTF
few,TRBV27,TRBJ1-5,TRBD1,TGTGCCAGCAGTACGGCAGGGGGTCAGCCCCAGCATTTT,CASSTAGGQPQHF
NA,TRBV30,TRBJ1-5,NA,TGTGCCTGGAGTGAGGTAACTAGCCATCAGCCCCAGCATTTT,CAWSEVTSHQPQHF
NA,TRBV27,TRBJ2-1,TRBD2,TGTGCCACCGGACAAGGCACGGGAGGGAATGAGCAGTTCTTC,CATGQGTGGNEQFF
NA,TRBV11-1,TRBJ2-5,TRBD1,TGTGCCAGCAGCTTGACAGGGGGCTTCGAGACCCAGTACTTC,CASSLTGGFETQYF
NA,TRBV11-2,TRBJ1-2,NA,TGTGCCAGCAGCTTAGGCGAGCAGGAACCCTATGGCTACACCTTC,CASSLGEQEPYGYTF
NA,TRBV6-6,TRBJ1-1,TRBD1,TGTGCCAGCAGTGCGGGACAGACGAACACTGAAGCTTTCTTT,CASSAGQTNTEAFF
NA,TRBV7-2,TRBJ2-1,NA,TGTGCCAGCAGCTCTTTCGACAGGCCCAACAATGAGCAGTTCTTC,CASSSFDRPNNEQFF
NA,TRBV5-1,TRBJ2-1,TRBD2,TGCGCCAGCAGCCAGGGACTAGCGGGAGTCAATGAGCAGTTCTTC,CASSQGLAGVNEQFF
NA,TRBV4-1,TRBJ1-5,NA,TGCGCCAGCAGCCAAGTATCGGGCCCGGGGAGCAATCAGCCCCAGCATTTT,CASSQVSGPGSNQPQHF
few,TRBV30,TRBJ1-1,NA,TGTGCCTGGAGTGTGAGGGACGCTGAAGCTTTCTTT,CAWSVRDAEAFF
NA,TRBV9,TRBJ1-2,NA,TGTGCCAGCAGCGTAGGGGGAAATCTAGGAACCGGCGTCTATGGCTACACCTTC,CASSVGGNLGTGVYGYTF
once,TRBV4-1,TRBJ2-7,TRBD1,TGCGCCAGCAGCTCGGGACAGGGGGCGAGGGAGCAGTACTTC,CASSSGQGAREQYF
NA,TRBV15,TRBJ2-2,NA,TGTGCCACCTCCTTGGCGGAGTCGGACACCGGGGAGCTGTTTTTT,CATSLAESDTGELFF
NA,TRBV4-3,TRBJ2-7,TRBD2,TGCGCCAGCAGCCAAGAATTATCTAGCGGGAGCTACGAGCAGTACTTC,CASSQELSSGSYEQYF
NA,TRBV6-5,TRBJ2-7,TRBD2,TGTGCCCGCGGACTAGCGCCCTACGAGCAGTACTTC,CARGLAPYEQYF
NA,TRBV9,TRBJ2-7,TRBD1,TGTGCCAGCAGCGAGGGGACAGCCCCTAACGAGCAGTACTTC,CASSEGTAPNEQYF
NA,TRBV6-5,TRBJ2-3,NA,TGTGCCAGCAGTTACGGGGAGGGGGTATTCACAGATACGCAGTATTTT,CASSYGEGVFTDTQYF
once,TRBV27,TRBJ2-7,TRBD1,TGTGCCAGCAGTCAGGGGGCCTACGAGCAGTACTTC,CASSQGAYEQYF
NA,TRBV14,TRBJ2-1,NA,TGTGCCAGCAGCCAAGATTACGGAGAAGCTGAGCAGTTCTTC,CASSQDYGEAEQFF
NA,TRBV7-9,TRBJ2-7,NA,TGTGCCAGCAGCGGGGCCGGGACCGCCTCCTACGAGCAGTACTTC,CASSGAGTASYEQYF
NA,TRBV5-6,TRBJ2-1,NA,TGTGCCAGCAGCCGGGACTTTCCCAATGAGCAGTTCTTC,CASSRDFPNEQFF
NA,TRBV6-1,TRBJ1-1,TRBD1,TGTGCCAGCACAGGGGGGGACACTGAAGCTTTCTTT,CASTGGDTEAFF
NA,TRBV28,TRBJ2-2,TRBD1,TGTGCCAGCAGTCGGACAGGGGGCAGGGAAACCGGGGAGCTGTTTTTT,CASSRTGGRETGELFF
NA,TRBV4-1,TRBJ1-4,TRBD1,TGCGCCAGCAGCCCGGTCCCGGGACAGGGAACTAATGAAAAACTGTTTTTT,CASSPVPGQGTNEKLFF
NA,TRBV27,TRBJ1-5,TRBD1,TGTGCCAGCAGTTCCAGACCGGGACAGGGGCACCAAAAGCTGCATTTT,CASSSRPGQGHQKLHF
NA,TRBV7-9,TRBJ2-7,TRBD1,TGTGCCAGCAGCAAAGGGACAGGTCGAGCCTACGAGCAGTACTTC,CASSKGTGRAYEQYF
NA,TRBV4-1,TRBJ2-7,NA,TGCGCCAGCAGCCCTCAGGCCGGGTCCAGGGCCGAGCAGTACTTC,CASSPQAGSRAEQYF
NA,TRBV28,TRBJ1-1,NA,TGTGCCAGCAGTCCCAACTGGAACACTGAAGCTTTCTTT,CASSPNWNTEAFF
NA,TRBV27,TRBJ2-1,NA,TGTGCCAGCAGTTGGGGGGGCGCCTACAATGAGCAGTTCTTC,CASSWGGAYNEQFF
NA,TRBV7-2,TRBJ2-7,NA,TGTGCCAGCAGCTTAGATACGTACTCCTACGAGCAGTACTTC,CASSLDTYSYEQYF